These 3 T cell receptor beta chains were sequenced from one sample in a study of long-term antiretroviral therapy in people with HIV. Running of the v3.0 immunoSEQ assay took place at survey level. Produced via immunoSEQ multiplex PCR; TCRdb's table is partial and in-frame only. This table has about 25,000 clones, 86% appearing once. This specimen was unsorted PBMCs, taken 1.9 years after starting antiretroviral therapy. All receptors derive from a young woman with HIV.

The chain recombines TRBV9 with TRBJ1-1; perhaps TRBD1 as D (5 bases). Trimming left V 7 bases short and J 1 base short, with 14 bases between. This CDR3 region has 14 residues. In germline, CDR1 is SGDLS, CDR2 YYNGEE. The CDR3 loop reads CASGPGAPNTEAFF. CDR3 DNA sequence: TGTGCCAGCGGTCCCGGGGCCCCGAACACTGAAGCTTTCTTT. Filled out from reference TRBV9 and TRBJ1-1, the complete variable domain reads DSGVTQTPKHLITATGQRVTLRCSPRSGDLSVYWYQQSLDQGLQFLIQYYNGEERAKGNILERFSAQQFPDLHSELNLSSLELGDSALYFCASGPGAPNTEAFFGQGTRLTVV.

This clone showed up just a few times. The chain is built from TRBV5-1 and TRBJ2-2; maybe TRBD1 (6 bases). The germline gives CDR1 SGHRS, CDR2 YFSETQ. This CDR3 comprises 15 residues. Trimming removed 0 bases at V and 4 bases at J, with 10 bases between. The CDR3 nucleotides are TGCGCCAGCAGCTTGGTAGGGGGAATCACCGGGGAGCTGTTTTTT. Amino acid sequence: CASSLVGGITGELFF.

CDR3 bases: TGTGCCAGCTCACCACGGGCAGACTATGGCTACACCTTC. This encodes CASSPRADYGYTF. The chain employs TRBV18 and TRBJ1-2; D is unresolved. Germline V gene lookup returns CDR1 KGHSH and CDR2 LQKENI. This CDR3 has 13 residues. Trimming stripped 1 base from V and 3 bases from J, with 6 bases between.